The 13 T cell receptor beta chains listed next were all sequenced from one sample in a study of T cells in Graves' hyperthyroidism and ophthalmopathy. TCR beta CDR3 sequences were amplified from RNA transcripts. The HTBI primer set served for first-round RT-PCR of the TCR CDR3. Using its own MiXCR run on the multiplex PCR reads, TCRdb lists one record per CDR3 protein. The sample holds roughly 170,000 distinct CDR3 sequences, more than 15% seen once. Sequencing used blood. The origin of the receptors is a woman in her fifties or sixties with Graves' hyperthyroidism.

This chain connects TRBV7-2 to TRBJ2-7; D is uncertain. Between the trimmed V and J ends, which lost 4 bases and 4 bases, there was a span of 8 bases. The CDR3 loop spans 12 amino acids. CDR1 SGHTA and CDR2 FQGNSA come from the germline V gene. CDR3 loop: CASSSTRYEQYF. In DNA form, the CDR3 reads TGTGCCAGCAGCTCGACACGGTACGAGCAGTACTTC.

The V call is TRBV7-8, the J call TRBJ2-1; D perhaps matches TRBD2 (6 bases). V was pared by 5 bases and J by 0 bases, with 17 bases between. This CDR3 comprises 17 residues. The germline gives CDR1 SGHVS, CDR2 FQNEAQ. CDR3 DNA: TGTGCCAGCAGCCATCACTTCCACGGGAGCTCCTACAATGAGCAGTTCTTC. This translates into CASSHHFHGSSYNEQFF.

This clonotype was observed at least ten times. The chain links TRBV20-1 to TRBJ1-6; D is uncertain. Trimming shortened V by 0 bases and J by 7 bases, and 10 bases separated the two germline ends. Germline CDR1 reads DFQATT; CDR2 reads SNEGSKA (reference sequence). The CDR3 extends over 14 amino acids. The CDR3 sequence: CSARDRVGNSPLHF. Written as DNA, the CDR3 is TGCAGTGCTAGAGATCGGGTCGGGAATTCACCCCTCCACTTT.

The chain couples TRBV3-1 to TRBJ2-4; no reliable D call. The germline V gene has CDR1 LGHDT and CDR2 YNNKEL (reference sequence). The CDR3 has 16 amino acids. With 1 base removed from V and 1 base from J, the gap between germline ends came to 11 bases. The CDR3 region is CASSQVVGSAKNIQYF. CDR3 nucleotides: TGTGCCAGCAGCCAAGTGGTGGGGTCGGCCAAAAACATTCAGTACTTC.

This clonotype was counted many times. The chain recombines TRBV6-1 with TRBJ2-7; D uncertain. Germline-derived CDR1 and CDR2 are MNHNS and SASEGT. Trimming removed 6 bases from V and 3 bases from J, with 12 bases in between. This CDR3 has 13 amino acids. CDR3 residues: CASSTGEGYEQYF. In DNA, the CDR3 is TGTGCCAGCAGCACTGGGGAAGGCTACGAGCAGTACTTC.

The V call is TRBV12-3 or TRBV12-4, the J call TRBJ1-5; no firm D call. This CDR3 comprises 15 residues. With 3 bases removed from V and 0 bases from J, the gap between germline ends came to 9 bases. The CDR3 coding sequence is TGTGCCAGCAGTTTGATAGGAGATAGCAATCAGCCCCAGCATTTT. Amino acids: CASSLIGDSNQPQHF.

The J gene is TRBJ1-2, the V gene TRBV10-3; the D gene is possibly TRBD1 (5 bases). Trimming shortened V by 7 bases and J by 4 bases, and 10 bases separated the two germline ends. This CDR3 contains 12 residues. Germline V gene sequence: CDR1 ENHRY, CDR2 SYGVKD. This CDR3 is CAINAGTYGYTF. CDR3 in DNA: TGTGCCATCAACGCAGGGACCTATGGCTACACCTTC.

This clonotype was recorded many times. This sequence joins TRBV7-2 and TRBJ2-5; D remains unclear. Germline CDR1 SGHTA, CDR2 FQGNSA. The CDR3 is 12 residues long. Trimming took 3 bases from V and 5 from J, leaving 7 bases between them. The CDR3 here is CASSLPSETQYF. CDR3 DNA sequence: TGTGCCAGCAGCTTGCCATCCGAGACCCAGTACTTC.

This clonotype has ten or more counts. The J gene is TRBJ2-3, the V gene TRBV2, with a tentative D call TRBD2 (7 bases). The CDR3 is made up of 16 amino acids. Trimming pared 3 bases from V and 3 bases from J, leaving 16 bases between. CDR1 is SNHLY and CDR2 is FYNNEI in the germline V gene. The CDR3 DNA sequence: TGTGCCAGCAGTGAGCTGGGGGGGCCTGGAACAGATACGCAGTATTTT. Protein: CASSELGGPGTDTQYF.

Ten or more counts support this clonotype. This chain uses TRBV6-1 with TRBJ1-3; TRBD1 matches at 7 bases. With V trimmed by 8 bases and J by 2 bases, 3 bases remained unmatched. Germline CDR1 MNHNS, CDR2 SASEGT. CDR3 length: 13 residues. The CDR3 protein is CASGTATGNTIYF. The CDR3 DNA is TGTGCCAGCGGGACAGCCACTGGAAACACCATATATTTT.

This clonotype was counted at least ten times. The CDR3 DNA is TGTGCCAGCTGCCGGGGCACAGATACGCAGTATTTT. Its translation: CASCRGTDTQYF. The chain uses TRBV13 and TRBJ2-3; D uncertain. The germline V gene encodes CDR1 PRHDT and CDR2 FYEKMQ (reference sequence). The CDR3 is 12 amino acids. V lost 8 bases and J lost 1, with 7 bases in between.

This clonotype appeared many times. The rearrangement joins TRBV12-3 or TRBV12-4 to TRBJ1-2; 9 bases line up with TRBD1. The V segment lost 4 bases and the J segment 10 bases; nucleotides outside the gene matches: 13. The CDR3 runs to 15 residues. The CDR3 nucleotides are TGTGCCAGCAGTTCGATCGCGACAGGGGGGTTTGTCTACACCTTC. Translation gives CASSSIATGGFVYTF.

This clonotype was seen more than once but under ten times. Written as DNA, the CDR3 is TGTGCCAGTAGTCTAAGACCCCGATCCTACGAGCAGTACTTC. Translation: CASSLRPRSYEQYF. The J gene is TRBJ2-7, the V gene TRBV19; D is undetermined. Germline loops: CDR1 LNHDA, CDR2 SQIVND (reference sequence). The CDR3 sequence is 14 residues long. V was trimmed by 5 bases and J by 1 base, leaving 12 bases between them.